The following is a T cell receptor (beta chain) sequence with its context. As yet, its antigen is unknown. Germline values: CDR1 MNHNS, CDR2 SASEGT. V was pared by 5 bases and J by 6 bases, with 4 bases of the junction left unmatched. This CDR3 is built from 13 residues. This entry is derived from a study of cytomegalovirus exposure and HLA in healthy donors. The study's findings and limits: High specificity and sensitivity for cytomegalovirus status were reported for the classifier. CMV antigen specificity was confirmed in vitro for three CMV-associated chains.

This table comes from immunoSEQ multiplex PCR, and its TCRdb copy is limited to in-frame clones, with some not included. The table has fewer than 250,000 clones, approximately 80% seen once. The sample was PBMCs. This sequence joins TRBV6-1 and TRBJ2-1, with 7 bases aligning to TRBD2. The source is a woman aged 25 to 39 in good health and CMV-seropositive. In DNA form, the CDR3 reads TGTGCCAGCAGTCGATGGGGGGGCAATGAGCAGTTCTTC. Translating it yields CASSRWGGNEQFF.